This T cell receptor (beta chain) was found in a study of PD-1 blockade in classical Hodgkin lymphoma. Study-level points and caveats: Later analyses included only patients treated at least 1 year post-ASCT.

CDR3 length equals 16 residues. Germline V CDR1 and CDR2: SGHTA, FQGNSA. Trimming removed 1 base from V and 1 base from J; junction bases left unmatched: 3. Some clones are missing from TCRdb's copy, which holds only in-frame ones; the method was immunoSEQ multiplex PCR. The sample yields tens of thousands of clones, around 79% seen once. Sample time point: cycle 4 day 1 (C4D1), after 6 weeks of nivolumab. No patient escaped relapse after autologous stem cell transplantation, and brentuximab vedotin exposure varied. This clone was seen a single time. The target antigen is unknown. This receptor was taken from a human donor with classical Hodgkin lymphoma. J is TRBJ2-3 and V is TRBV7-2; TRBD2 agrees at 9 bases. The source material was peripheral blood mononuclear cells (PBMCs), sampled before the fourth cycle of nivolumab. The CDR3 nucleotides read TGTGCCAGCAGCTTAGTAGGCGGGGGGGGCACAGATACGCAGTATTTT. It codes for CASSLVGGGGTDTQYF.